The T cell receptor beta chain described here comes from a study of blood T cells in healthy people across ages. Study-wide findings and caveats: Naive T cell percentage showed a strong correlation with TCR beta diversity.

As to this clonotype: The antigen remains undetermined.

Germline lookup yields CDR1 WSHSY and CDR2 SAAADI. V dropped 2 bases and J dropped 6 bases, with 23 bases sitting between them. This CDR3 spans 18 amino acids. It was with a sample-barcoded 5' primer and a J-beta primer mix that a second PCR of roughly 7 to 12 cycles was run. TCRdb re-derived calls from the 5' RACE reads in MiXCR, one entry per CDR3 protein. Here the sample spans 540,000 or so distinct CDR3 sequences, under 55% being singletons. Sequenced: blood. The gene calls are TRBV10-2 and TRBJ2-1; either TRBD1 or TRBD2 may fit D (7 bases each). This TCR came from a man older than 75 in good health. CDR3 region: CASSEPAAGIRQGNEQFF. The DNA of the CDR3 is TGCGCCAGCAGTGAGCCCGCAGCGGGAATCCGACAGGGCAATGAGCAGTTCTTC.